Below, 5 T cell receptor beta chains from the same sample are listed, as sequenced in a study of blood T cells in healthy people across ages (dated by TCRdb to about 2015). The library came from 5' RACE. The listed sequencing device is Illumina HiSeq 2500. A second roughly 6 to 11 cycle PCR used a sample-barcoded 5' primer and a J-beta primer mix. Starting from the raw public reads, TCRdb applied fastp trimming at Q25, assembled clones with MiXCR and retained in-frame beta chains. Entries that share a CDR3 protein sequence are merged under the most common genes and DNA. The sample yields 1.4 million or so distinct CDR3 sequences; under 55% were counted once. The ten top clones hold just over 4% of the sample. Sequenced sample: blood. The source of these receptors is a woman under 30 in good health.

The chain employs TRBV4-3 and TRBJ1-4, with TRBD1 matching over 8 bases. The CDR3 runs to 15 residues. Germline V gene data show CDR1 as LGHNA and CDR2 as YSLEER. The trim removed 3 bases at V and 7 bases at J, leaving 7 bases unmatched. The CDR3 region is CASSQGTGGAEKLFF. Written as DNA, the CDR3 is TGCGCCAGCAGCCAGGGAACAGGGGGAGCTGAAAAACTGTTTTTT.

Comments on this clonotype: An end of the junction differs from the germline gene, which may be a read error. V and J are TRBV30 and TRBJ1-1, with D unresolved. This CDR3 has 13 amino acids. CDR1 GTSNPN and CDR2 SVGIG come from the germline V gene (reference sequence). This chain's CDR3 is CAWIPMGNTGAFF. Here the CDR3 DNA reads TGTGCCTGGATCCCAATGGGGAACACTGGAGCTTTCTTT.

This rearrangement joins TRBV20-1 to TRBJ1-5, with 8 bases lining up with TRBD1. Germline V CDR1 and CDR2: DFQATT, SNEGSKA (reference sequence). Unmatched junction bases numbered 8, after V lost 2 bases and J lost 2 bases. CDR3 length: 16 residues. CDR3 DNA sequence: TGCAGTGCTAGACGGAACAGGGGGTCGGGCAATCAGCCCCAGCATTTT. Encoded protein: CSARRNRGSGNQPQHF.

Comment on this clonotype: One end of the junction fails to match germline, which may point to a read error. The chain is built from TRBV4-2 and TRBJ1-1, with D uncertain. Germline CDR1 LGHNA, CDR2 YNFKEQ. The CDR3 consists of 14 residues. The CDR3, as DNA: TGTGCCGGCAGCCAAGGATTCGGTACCACTGAAGCTTTCTTT. Protein: CAGSQGFGTTEAFF.

Of note for this clonotype: The junction does not match germline at one end; this may be a read error. The rearrangement links TRBV7-9 to TRBJ2-3; possible D gene TRBD1, 6 bases. Germline-derived CDR1 and CDR2 are SEHNR and FQNEAQ (reference sequence). The CDR3 spans 15 residues. The CDR3 sequence is CASSLTGLGTDAQYF. In DNA, the CDR3 is TGTGCCAGCAGCCTAACAGGGCTCGGCACAGATGCGCAGTATTTT.